This T cell receptor beta chain originates from a study of sequential checkpoint blockade in melanoma (dated by TCRdb to about 2019). Background for the entire study: Patients were randomized 1:1 to first-line nivolumab followed by ipilimumab (arm A) or ipilimumab followed by nivolumab (arm B). Maintenance nivolumab was given following each of the two trial sequences. Beyond this particular receptor, the publication reports: The model for predicting response that combines TCR metrics with mutation burden needs to be validated in larger, independent patient cohorts.

Reading the label with the study, this specimen's treatment or condition is: randomized to nivolumab then ipilimumab (arm A) or the reverse (arm B). None of the trial patients had been given prior DNA-damaging chemotherapy. Thawed PBMCs were sorted on a FACS Aria II flow cytometer to isolate live CD3+CD8+ cells negative for CD19 and CD56. The samples were obtained from melanoma patients enrolled in CheckMate 064, an open-label, randomized phase II trial testing sequential checkpoint blockade. Peripheral blood mononuclear cells were collected by leukapheresis, purified with Ficoll-Paque, and frozen in human serum with about 9.2% DMSO. Right after sorting, the blood CD3+CD8+ cells were verified to be >98% pure, and DNA extraction followed. CDR1 and CDR2 were assigned from the germline V gene as MGHRA and YSYEKL. V is pruned by 4 bases and J by 2 bases, leaving 3 bases of the junction without a gene match. The CDR3 holds 14 amino acids from the cysteine to the phenylalanine. Only the CDR3 part of the read is kept: 42 bases, read in frame from the first base.

Worth noting for this clone: Its antigen is not yet known. It has no much larger one-base neighbor in the sample; base qualities were not kept.

The immunoSEQ Assay was used to immunosequence TCRbeta CDR3 regions from genomic DNA. Before high-throughput sequencing, genomic DNA was amplified using bias-controlled multiplex PCR. Per the authors' processing: To quantify the absolute abundance of each unique TCRbeta CDR3 region, the sequences were collapsed and filtered. Clonality, defined as 1 minus Pielou's evenness, was calculated using only productive rearrangements. Clones with significantly greater frequencies in on-treatment versus baseline samples were identified using a previously published method. Entries here come from immuneACCESS through TCRdb and include only in-frame sequences with V and J called. Some clones fail to appear in such tables; in the studies checked, an unresolved V gene covers under half of the shortfall, and the cause of the remainder is unknown. Clone size and V and J calls were adopted from that table, with D and trimming inferred from the DNA. In all, the sample holds 15,000 to 20,000 clones, and 60% to 70% of those were seen once. 20% to 25% of the sample lies in the top ten.

The input for sequencing was CD8+ T cells sorted from blood (inferred from file names), taken from a patient given nivolumab and ipilimumab in sequence. The clonotype comes from a human donor with melanoma. Recombination connected TRBV4-1 to TRBJ2-7; a stretch of 9 junction bases matches TRBD1. The DNA reads as follows: TGCGCCAGCAGCCCGGGACAGGGTACCTACGAGCAGTACTTC. It codes for CASSPGQGTYEQYF.